This record covers a single TCR beta chain. The CDR3 sequence is 18 residues long. V was pared by 7 bases and J by 10 bases, with 23 bases of the junction left unmatched. From germline, CDR1 is MNHEY and CDR2 SMNVEV (reference sequence). The protocol was immunoSEQ multiplex PCR, while the TCRdb copy is restricted to in-frame clones and leaves out a portion. The sample records 56,000 or so clones, 82% being singletons. The data were obtained in a study of memory CD4+ T cells and cytomegalovirus serostatus. At the level of the study: Donors were healthy Belgian adults, 9 CMV seropositive and some 24 seronegative.

The sort gate was single viable CD3+CD4+CD8-CD45RO+ cells for memory CD4+ T cells. CMV serostatus came from serum IgG against pp150, pp28, p38, p52. Sequenced: memory CD4+ T cells from blood. This chain joins TRBV27 and TRBJ2-1; 9 bases are a match to TRBD2. The source is an adult in good health and CMV-seronegative. The DNA for the CDR3 is TGTGCCAGCACGGAGGGGGCGGGGGGGCCGGGGAGGGTAAGGGAGCAGTTCTTC. Protein sequence: CASTEGAGGPGRVREQFF.